This T cell receptor beta chain is from a study of T cells in Graves' hyperthyroidism and ophthalmopathy. Researchers amplified the TCR beta CDR3 regions from RNA transcripts. TCR CDR3 underwent first-round RT-PCR with the HTBI primer set. TCRdb re-called the multiplex PCR reads through MiXCR, storing one row per CDR3 protein. The sample comprises 600,000 or so distinct CDR3 sequences, 16% of which are singletons, and 3.8% rests with the top ten. This clonotype showed up many times. Investigators excluded patients with uncontrolled infection, other autoimmune disease, pregnancy or lactation. Isolation of PBMCs was performed on around 9.7 ml fresh peripheral blood. The V gene lost 8 bases and the J gene lost 1 base, with 13 bases spanning the gap. Germline CDR1 reads MNHNS; CDR2 reads SASEGT. CDR3 size: 14 residues.

The sequenced sample was blood. The chain recombines TRBV6-1 with TRBJ2-3; either TRBD1 or TRBD2 may fit D (6 bases each). The receptor comes from a woman in her twenties or thirties with Graves' hyperthyroidism. This CDR3 is CASGARGGTDTQYF. In DNA, the CDR3 is TGTGCCAGCGGCGCGAGGGGGGGCACAGATACGCAGTATTTT.